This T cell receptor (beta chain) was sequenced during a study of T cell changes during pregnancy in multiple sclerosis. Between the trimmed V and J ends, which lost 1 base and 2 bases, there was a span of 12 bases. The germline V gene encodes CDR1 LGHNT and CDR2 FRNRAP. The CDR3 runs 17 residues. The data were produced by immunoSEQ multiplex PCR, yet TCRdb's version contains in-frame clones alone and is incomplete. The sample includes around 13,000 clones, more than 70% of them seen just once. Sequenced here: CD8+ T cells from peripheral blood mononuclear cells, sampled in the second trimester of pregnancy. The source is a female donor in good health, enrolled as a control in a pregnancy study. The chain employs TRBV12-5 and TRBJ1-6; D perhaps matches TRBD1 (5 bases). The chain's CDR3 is CASGLAGGGAYNSPLHF. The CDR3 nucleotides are TGTGCTAGTGGTTTGGCCGGGGGAGGGGCCTATAATTCACCCCTCCACTTT.